This T cell receptor beta chain was sequenced for a study of blood T cells in healthy people across ages. The authors extracted at least 6 micrograms of total RNA per sample. To note about this clonotype: Antigen: not known.

General study findings and limits: Relative to aged donors, long-lived donors carried more naive CD4+ cells and displayed higher diversity. No conclusive comparison of naive versus antigen-experienced cells was possible with unsorted PBMCs.

Then a second PCR, running about 6 to 12 cycles, was carried out with a sample-barcoded 5' primer and a J-beta primer mix. A template-switch adaptor with 12 random nucleotides tagged each cDNA molecule. MiXCR was run by TCRdb on the 5' RACE reads, yielding one entry per CDR3 protein. The sample holds roughly 1,800,000 distinct CDR3 sequences, roughly 50% seen once. Trimming at V came to 4 bases and at J to 9 bases, leaving 12 bases not matched to a gene. The CDR3 runs to 13 residues. Looked up from germline, CDR1 is DFQATT and CDR2 is SNEGSKA (reference sequence). The specimen was blood. The receptor was isolated from a woman aged 40 to 55 in good health. The chain is built from TRBV20-1 and TRBJ2-7; 7 bases agree with TRBD1. The chain's CDR3 is CSAKSTGEGGQYF. The CDR3 DNA follows: TGCAGTGCTAAAAGTACAGGGGAAGGTGGGCAGTACTTC.